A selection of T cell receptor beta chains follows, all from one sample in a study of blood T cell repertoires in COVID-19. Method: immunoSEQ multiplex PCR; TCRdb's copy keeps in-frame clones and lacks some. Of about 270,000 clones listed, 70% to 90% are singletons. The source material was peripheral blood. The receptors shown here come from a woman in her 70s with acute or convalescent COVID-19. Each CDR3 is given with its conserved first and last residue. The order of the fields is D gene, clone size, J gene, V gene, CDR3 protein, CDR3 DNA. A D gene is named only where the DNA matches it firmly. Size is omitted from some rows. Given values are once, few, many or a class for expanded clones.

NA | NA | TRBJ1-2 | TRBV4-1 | CASSQPGVYSYGYTF | TGCGCCAGCAGCCAGCCGGGGGTCTATTCCTATGGCTACACCTTC
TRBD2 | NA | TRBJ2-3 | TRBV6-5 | CASSSGGLGADTQYF | TGTGCCAGCAGTTCGGGGGGGCTAGGGGCAGATACGCAGTATTTT
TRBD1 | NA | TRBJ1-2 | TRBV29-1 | CSTLSGTANGYTF | TGCAGCACCTTATCCGGGACAGCAAATGGCTACACCTTC
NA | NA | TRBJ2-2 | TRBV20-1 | CSASVGGRPTGELFF | TGCAGTGCTAGTGTGGGGGGGCGGCCCACCGGGGAGCTGTTTTTT
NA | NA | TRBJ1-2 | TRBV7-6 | CASSLNPGAGDGYTF | TGTGCCAGCAGCCTCAACCCAGGAGCGGGGGACGGCTACACCTTC
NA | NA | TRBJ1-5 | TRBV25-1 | CASSAGGDGNQPQHF | TGTGCCAGCAGTGCGGGGGGCGACGGCAATCAGCCCCAGCATTTT
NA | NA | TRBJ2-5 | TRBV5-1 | CASSPQGGRRETQYF | TGCGCCAGCAGCCCCCAGGGGGGTAGGAGAGAGACCCAGTACTTC
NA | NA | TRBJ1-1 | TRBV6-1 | CASSEMAGVNTEAFF | TGTGCCAGCAGTGAGATGGCAGGGGTGAACACTGAAGCTTTCTTT
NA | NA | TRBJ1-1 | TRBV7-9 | CASSPRGVGTEAFF | TGTGCCAGCAGCCCCAGGGGAGTAGGGACTGAAGCTTTCTTT
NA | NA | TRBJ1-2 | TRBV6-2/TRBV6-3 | CASSSGQTFGFYTF | TGTGCCAGCAGTTCCGGACAGACTTTCGGCTTCTACACCTTC
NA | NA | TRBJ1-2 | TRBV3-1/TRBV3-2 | CASSPPLEGGGYTF | TGTGCCAGCAGCCCACCGCTAGAGGGCGGGGGCTACACCTTC
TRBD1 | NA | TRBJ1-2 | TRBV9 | CASSVGGTGFGGYTF | TGTGCCAGCAGCGTAGGGGGGACAGGGTTTGGTGGCTACACCTTC
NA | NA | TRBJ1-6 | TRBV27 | CASSLSTGRYSPLHF | TGTGCCAGCAGTTTATCGACAGGTCGGTATTCACCCCTCCACTTT
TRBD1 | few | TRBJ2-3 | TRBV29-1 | CSARTGVNTQYF | TGCAGCGCCCGGACAGGGGTTAATACGCAGTATTTT
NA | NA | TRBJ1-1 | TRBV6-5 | CASRPPGMNTEAFF | TGTGCCAGCAGACCGCCGGGTATGAACACTGAAGCTTTCTTT
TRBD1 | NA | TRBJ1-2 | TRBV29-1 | CSAQPGGRGYTF | TGCAGCGCACAGCCAGGGGGACGCGGCTACACCTTC
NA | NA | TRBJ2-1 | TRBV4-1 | CASSPPGLSYNEQFF | TGCGCCAGCAGCCCACCGGGACTCTCCTACAATGAGCAGTTCTTC
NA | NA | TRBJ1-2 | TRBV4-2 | CASSQGGPVQFYGYTF | TGTGCCAGCAGCCAAGGAGGGCCTGTACAGTTCTATGGCTACACCTTC
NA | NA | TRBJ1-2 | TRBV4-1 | CASSQPLTNPEGGYTF | TGCGCCAGCAGCCAGCCTCTCACTAACCCCGAGGGTGGCTACACCTTC
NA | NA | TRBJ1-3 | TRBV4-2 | CASSQESTGLSGNTIYF | TGTGCCAGCAGCCAAGAGAGTACAGGTCTCTCTGGAAACACCATATATTTT
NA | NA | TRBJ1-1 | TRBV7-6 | CASSLQGYTEAFF | TGTGCCAGCAGCTTACAGGGATACACTGAAGCTTTCTTT
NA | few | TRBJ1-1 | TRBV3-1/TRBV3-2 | CASSQEAPNTEAFF | TGTGCCAGCAGCCAAGAGGCCCCGAACACTGAAGCTTTCTTT
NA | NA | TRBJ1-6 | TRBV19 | CASSWGRGAGYNSPLHF | TGTGCCAGTAGTTGGGGTCGTGGGGCAGGATATAATTCACCCCTCCACTTT
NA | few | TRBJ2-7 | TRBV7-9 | CASSLGQDGSEQYF | TGTGCCAGCAGCTTAGGACAGGATGGCTCCGAGCAGTACTTC
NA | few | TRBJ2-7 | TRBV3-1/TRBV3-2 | CASSQDMSGEQYF | TGTGCCAGCAGCCAAGATATGAGCGGCGAGCAGTACTTC
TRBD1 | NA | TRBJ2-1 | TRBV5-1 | CASGTGPYNEQFF | TGCGCCAGCGGGACAGGACCTTACAATGAGCAGTTCTTC
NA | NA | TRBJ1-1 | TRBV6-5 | CASSPQQGSYTEAFF | TGTGCCAGCAGCCCCCAACAGGGATCGTACACTGAAGCTTTCTTT
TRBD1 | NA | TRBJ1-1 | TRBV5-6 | CASSWTGGAVGTEAFF | TGTGCCAGCAGCTGGACAGGGGGCGCAGTAGGGACTGAAGCTTTCTTT
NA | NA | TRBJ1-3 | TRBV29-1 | CSVKQGSGNTIYF | TGCAGCGTGAAACAGGGCTCTGGAAACACCATATATTTT
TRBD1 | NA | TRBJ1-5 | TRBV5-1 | CASSWGDRLSNQPQHF | TGCGCCAGCAGCTGGGGGGACAGGCTTAGCAATCAGCCCCAGCATTTT
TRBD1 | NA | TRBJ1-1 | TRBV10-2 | CASSLDSDRGTEAFF | TGCGCCAGCAGCCTCGATTCTGACAGGGGCACTGAAGCTTTCTTT
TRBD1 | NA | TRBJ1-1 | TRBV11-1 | CASSFLGTALTEAFF | TGTGCCAGCAGCTTTCTAGGGACAGCCCTCACTGAAGCTTTCTTT
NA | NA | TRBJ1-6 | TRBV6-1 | CASSALQPSYNSPLHF | TGTGCCAGCAGTGCCTTACAGCCGAGCTATAATTCACCCCTCCACTTT
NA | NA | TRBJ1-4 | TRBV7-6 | CASSLSGTPATNEKLFF | TGTGCCAGCAGCCTATCGGGGACTCCTGCAACTAATGAAAAACTGTTTTTT
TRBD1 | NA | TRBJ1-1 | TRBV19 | CASSTRQGMSEAFF | TGTGCCAGTAGTACCCGACAGGGGATGTCTGAAGCTTTCTTT
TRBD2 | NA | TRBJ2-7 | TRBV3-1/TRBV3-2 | CASSQGGSGDEQYF | TGTGCCAGCAGCCAAGGTGGTAGCGGGGACGAGCAGTACTTC
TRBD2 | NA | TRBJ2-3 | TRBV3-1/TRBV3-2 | CASSRYSGGAGDTQYF | TGTGCCAGCAGCCGTTATAGCGGGGGGGCAGGAGATACGCAGTATTTT
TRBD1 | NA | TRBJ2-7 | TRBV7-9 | CASSTGRDRGDYEQYF | TGTGCCAGCAGCACTGGTCGGGACAGGGGTGACTACGAGCAGTACTTC
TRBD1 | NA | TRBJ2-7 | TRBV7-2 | CASSMYRGTSYEQYF | TGTGCCAGCAGCATGTACAGGGGGACCTCCTACGAGCAGTACTTC
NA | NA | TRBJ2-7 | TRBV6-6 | CASSSTGGGGRYEQYF | TGTGCCAGCAGTTCCACTGGGGGCGGGGGTCGTTACGAGCAGTACTTC
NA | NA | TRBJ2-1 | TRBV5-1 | CASSSVVGNEQFF | TGCGCCAGCAGCTCCGTAGTTGGCAATGAGCAGTTCTTC
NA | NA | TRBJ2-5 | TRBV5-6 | CASSFEQVQETQYF | TGTGCCAGCAGTTTTGAACAGGTCCAAGAGACCCAGTACTTC
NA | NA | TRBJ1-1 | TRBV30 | CAWTGVTEAFF | TGTGCCTGGACAGGGGTGACTGAAGCTTTCTTT
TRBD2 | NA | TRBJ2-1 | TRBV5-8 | CASSSRLAGQYNEQFF | TGTGCCAGCAGCTCGAGACTAGCGGGGCAATACAATGAGCAGTTCTTC
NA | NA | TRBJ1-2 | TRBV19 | CASSIPGDVGYTF | TGTGCCAGTAGTATCCCAGGGGATGTTGGCTACACCTTC
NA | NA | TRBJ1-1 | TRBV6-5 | CAIGEGTTEAFF | TGTGCCATAGGTGAGGGTACGACTGAAGCTTTCTTT
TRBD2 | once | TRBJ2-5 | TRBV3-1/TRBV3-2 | CASSLPGLAGLKETQYF | TGTGCCAGCAGTCTTCCCGGGCTAGCGGGGTTAAAAGAGACCCAGTACTTC
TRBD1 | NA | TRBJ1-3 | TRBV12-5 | CASGLARTGEFSGNTIYF | TGTGCTAGTGGTTTGGCCCGGACAGGGGAGTTCTCTGGAAACACCATATATTTT
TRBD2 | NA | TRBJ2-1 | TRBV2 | CASISGGGSYNEQFF | TGTGCCAGCATTTCTGGCGGGGGTTCCTACAATGAGCAGTTCTTC
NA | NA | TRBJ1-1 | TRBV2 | CASSEARAGGVKAFF | TGTGCCAGCAGTGAAGCCCGGGCCGGAGGGGTCAAAGCTTTCTTT
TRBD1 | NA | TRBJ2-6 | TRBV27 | CASSRGTGHSGANVLTF | TGTGCCAGCAGTCGCGGGACAGGACACTCTGGGGCCAACGTCCTGACTTTC
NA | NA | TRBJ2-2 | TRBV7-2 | CASSLNAFTGELFF | TGTGCCAGCAGCTTAAACGCGTTTACCGGGGAGCTGTTTTTT
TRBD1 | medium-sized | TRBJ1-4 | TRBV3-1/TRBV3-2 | CASSRTGGGEKLFF | TGTGCCAGCAGCCGTACAGGGGGCGGAGAAAAACTGTTTTTT